This T cell receptor (beta chain) was profiled in a study of blood T cell repertoires in COVID-19. Trimming shortened V by 1 base and J by 1 base, and 7 bases separated the two germline ends. The CDR3 runs to 15 residues. Germline CDR1 and CDR2: SGHTA and FQGTGA. Clones were read by immunoSEQ multiplex PCR, and TCRdb kept only the in-frame ones, dropping some. This sample has about 87,000 clones; about 88% occur once, and the top ten carry roughly 5.1%. The rearrangement uses TRBV7-3 and TRBJ2-2; a possible D gene is TRBD2 (6 bases). The sequence was collected from a middle-aged man with acute or convalescent COVID-19. Specimen: peripheral blood. CDR3 sequence reads: CASSLNGGNTGELFF. In DNA form, the CDR3 reads TGTGCCAGCAGCTTAAACGGGGGGAACACCGGGGAGCTGTTTTTT.